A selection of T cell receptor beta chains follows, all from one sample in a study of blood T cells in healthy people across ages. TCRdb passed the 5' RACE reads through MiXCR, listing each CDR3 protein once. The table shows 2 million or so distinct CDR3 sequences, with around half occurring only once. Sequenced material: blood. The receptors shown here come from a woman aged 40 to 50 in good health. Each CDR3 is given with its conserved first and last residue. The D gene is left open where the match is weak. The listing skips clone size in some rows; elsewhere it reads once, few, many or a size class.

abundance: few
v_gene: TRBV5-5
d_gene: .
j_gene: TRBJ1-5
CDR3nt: TGTGCCAGCAGCCCGGGCGGGGTGACCAATCAGCCCCAGCATTTT
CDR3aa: CASSPGGVTNQPQHF

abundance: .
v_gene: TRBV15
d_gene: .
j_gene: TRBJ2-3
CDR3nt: TGTGCCACCAGCAGAGGGGGGGATGTAGATACGCAGTATTTT
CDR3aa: CATSRGGDVDTQYF

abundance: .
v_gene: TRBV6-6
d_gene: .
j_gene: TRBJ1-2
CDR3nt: TGTGCCAGCAGTTATGACGGGGGTAACTATGGCTACACCTTC
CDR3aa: CASSYDGGNYGYTF

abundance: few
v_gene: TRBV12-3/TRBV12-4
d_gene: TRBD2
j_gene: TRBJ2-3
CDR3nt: TGTGCCAGCAAGCGGGGCCGCACAGATACGCAGTATTTT
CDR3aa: CASKRGRTDTQYF

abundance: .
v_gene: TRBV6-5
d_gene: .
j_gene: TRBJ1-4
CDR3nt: TGTGCCAGCAGTTACTCCAGTTGGGGGAGTGAAAAACTGTTTTTT
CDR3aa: CASSYSSWGSEKLFF

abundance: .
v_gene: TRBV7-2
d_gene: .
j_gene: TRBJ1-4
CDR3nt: TGTGCCAGCAGCTTAAGTATGGCAGCTGGGGAAAAACTGTTTTTT
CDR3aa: CASSLSMAAGEKLFF

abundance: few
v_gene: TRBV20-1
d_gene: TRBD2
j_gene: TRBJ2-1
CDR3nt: TGCAGTGCTAGAACTTCCATCGGGGGGGCTTCCTACAATGAGCAGTTCTTC
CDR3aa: CSARTSIGGASYNEQFF

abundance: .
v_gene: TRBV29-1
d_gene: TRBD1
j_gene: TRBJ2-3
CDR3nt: TGCAGCGTTCCCCGAGACAGGGTAATCGCAGATACGCAGTATTTT
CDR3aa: CSVPRDRVIADTQYF

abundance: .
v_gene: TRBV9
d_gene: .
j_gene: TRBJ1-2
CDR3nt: TGTGCCGGCAGCGTAGATGAGGGCGGATATGGCTACACCTTC
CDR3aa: CAGSVDEGGYGYTF

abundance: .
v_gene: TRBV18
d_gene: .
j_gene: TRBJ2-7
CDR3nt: TGTGCCAGCTCATTCGAGAGGGTGACCTACGAGCAGTACTTC
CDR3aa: CASSFERVTYEQYF

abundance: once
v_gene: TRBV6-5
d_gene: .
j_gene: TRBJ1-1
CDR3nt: TGTGCCAGCAGACTCTACACTGAAGCTTTCTTT
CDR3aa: CASRLYTEAFF

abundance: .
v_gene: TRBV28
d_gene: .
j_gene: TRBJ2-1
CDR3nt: TGTGCCAGCAGTTTATTCGGGCAGGACTTACAGTACAATGAGCAGTTCTTC
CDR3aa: CASSLFGQDLQYNEQFF

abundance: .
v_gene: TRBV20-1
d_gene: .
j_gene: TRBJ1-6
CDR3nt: TGCAGTGCTAGAGATCAAAGTAATTCACCCCTCCACTTT
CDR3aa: CSARDQSNSPLHF

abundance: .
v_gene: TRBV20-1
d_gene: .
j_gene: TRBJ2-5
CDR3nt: TGCAGTGCTAGAGATCATGGGGGGCTAAGGGAGACCCAGTACTTC
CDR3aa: CSARDHGGLRETQYF

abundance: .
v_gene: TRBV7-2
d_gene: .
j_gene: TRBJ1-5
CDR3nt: TGTGCCAGCAGCGCGTCCGTAAGGGATCAGCCCCAGCATTTT
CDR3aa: CASSASVRDQPQHF

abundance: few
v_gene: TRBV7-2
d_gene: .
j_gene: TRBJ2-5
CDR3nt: TGTGCCAGCACCCAGGGGGGGGTTGAGACCCAGTACTTC
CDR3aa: CASTQGGVETQYF

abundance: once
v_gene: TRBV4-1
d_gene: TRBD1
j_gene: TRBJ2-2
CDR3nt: TGCGCCAGCGACGATAGGGACAGGGACACCGGGGAGCTGTTTTTT
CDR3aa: CASDDRDRDTGELFF

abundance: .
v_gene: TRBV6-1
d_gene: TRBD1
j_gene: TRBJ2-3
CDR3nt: TGTGCCAGCAGAGCTCCCGGGACAGGCACAGATACGCAGTATTTT
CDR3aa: CASRAPGTGTDTQYF

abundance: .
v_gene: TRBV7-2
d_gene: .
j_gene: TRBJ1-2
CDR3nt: TGTGCCAGCAGCATAGCGACAGCTACTAACTATGGCTACACCTTC
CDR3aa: CASSIATATNYGYTF

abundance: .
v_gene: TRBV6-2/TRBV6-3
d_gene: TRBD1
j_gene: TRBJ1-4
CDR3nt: TGTGCCAGCAGTTACACCGGGACAGGCGACCGAAAACTGTTTTTT
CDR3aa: CASSYTGTGDRKLFF

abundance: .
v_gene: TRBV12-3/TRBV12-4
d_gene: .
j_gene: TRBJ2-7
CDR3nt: TGTGCCAGCAGTTTCAGGGGCGTCTACGAGCAGTACTTC
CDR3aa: CASSFRGVYEQYF

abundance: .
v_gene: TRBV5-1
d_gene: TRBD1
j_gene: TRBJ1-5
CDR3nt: TGCGCCAGCAGCTCGTCGACAGGGGATCAGCCCCAGCATTTT
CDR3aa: CASSSSTGDQPQHF

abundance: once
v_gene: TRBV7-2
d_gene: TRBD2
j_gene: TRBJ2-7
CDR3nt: TGTGCCAGCAGCTTTTTTAGCGGGGGTTCCTACGAGCAGTACTTC
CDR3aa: CASSFFSGGSYEQYF

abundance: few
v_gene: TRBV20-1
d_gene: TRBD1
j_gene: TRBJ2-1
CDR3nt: TGCAGTGCTCAAGACAGGGGCAGTTACAATGAGCAGTTCTTC
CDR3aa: CSAQDRGSYNEQFF

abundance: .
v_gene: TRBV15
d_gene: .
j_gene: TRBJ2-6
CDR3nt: TGTGCCACCAGCAGAGTAAGCGGGTTTGGGGCCAACGTCCTGACTTTC
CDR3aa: CATSRVSGFGANVLTF